These T cell receptor beta chains were read from a single sample in a study of blood T cell repertoires in COVID-19. Profiling relied on immunoSEQ multiplex PCR, and the TCRdb table lists in-frame clones only, not all of them. Among around 290,000 clones, around 86% were seen once, and the ten largest hold 1.5% to 2%. The sequencing sample was made of PBMCs or T cells enriched from blood (not recorded which). Source of these receptors: a woman aged 40 to 49 who had recovered from COVID-19. Each CDR3 is given without its conserved first and last residue. Size is omitted from some rows. Given values are once, few, many or a class for expanded clones.

v_gene: TRBV7-2; j_gene: TRBJ1-5; abundance: -; CDR3aa: ASSSPGQGSDQPQH
v_gene: TRBV2; j_gene: TRBJ1-2; abundance: -; CDR3aa: ASSFLRQGDNGYT
v_gene: TRBV5-1; j_gene: TRBJ2-5; abundance: once; CDR3aa: ASSSGLAGGQETQY
v_gene: TRBV27; j_gene: TRBJ2-1; abundance: once; CDR3aa: ASSPLAGGPHEQF
v_gene: TRBV6-5; j_gene: TRBJ2-5; abundance: -; CDR3aa: ASSYLLGQAETQY
v_gene: TRBV25-1; j_gene: TRBJ1-1; abundance: -; CDR3aa: ASSSMNTEAF
v_gene: TRBV6-1; j_gene: TRBJ1-5; abundance: -; CDR3aa: ASSEGQGARNQPQH
v_gene: TRBV29-1; j_gene: TRBJ2-1; abundance: -; CDR3aa: SVDVSRVEQF
v_gene: TRBV5-4; j_gene: TRBJ1-2; abundance: once; CDR3aa: ASSPDAPTGAYGYT
v_gene: TRBV30; j_gene: TRBJ1-2; abundance: -; CDR3aa: ACTGTGGYGYT
v_gene: TRBV7-2; j_gene: TRBJ1-2; abundance: -; CDR3aa: ASSSRDRGNGYT
v_gene: TRBV30; j_gene: TRBJ1-5; abundance: once; CDR3aa: AWSGGTGTQPQH
v_gene: TRBV4-1; j_gene: TRBJ2-5; abundance: once; CDR3aa: ASSQSVREAETQY
v_gene: TRBV9; j_gene: TRBJ1-5; abundance: -; CDR3aa: ASSVGYQGSQPQH
v_gene: TRBV5-4; j_gene: TRBJ2-1; abundance: -; CDR3aa: ASSEKDSYNEQF
v_gene: TRBV10-1; j_gene: TRBJ2-2; abundance: -; CDR3aa: ASSELVLGELF
v_gene: TRBV3-1/TRBV3-2; j_gene: TRBJ1-1; abundance: -; CDR3aa: ASSHVGASPSAF
v_gene: TRBV4-1; j_gene: TRBJ1-2; abundance: -; CDR3aa: ASSQEAGTGNYGYT
v_gene: TRBV7-3; j_gene: TRBJ1-2; abundance: -; CDR3aa: ASSDNADAKTYGYT
v_gene: TRBV19; j_gene: TRBJ2-6; abundance: -; CDR3aa: ASKVGDRGAGANVLT
v_gene: TRBV7-6; j_gene: TRBJ1-1; abundance: -; CDR3aa: ASSLIDGSGNTEAF
v_gene: TRBV11-2; j_gene: TRBJ1-1; abundance: few; CDR3aa: ASSLDRGSEAF
v_gene: TRBV4-2; j_gene: TRBJ2-1; abundance: -; CDR3aa: ASSQGTQSGTYNEQF
v_gene: TRBV19; j_gene: TRBJ2-7; abundance: -; CDR3aa: ASSSGRRGQIYEQY
v_gene: TRBV3-1/TRBV3-2; j_gene: TRBJ2-2; abundance: -; CDR3aa: ASSQIERGYTGELF
v_gene: TRBV3-1/TRBV3-2; j_gene: TRBJ2-7; abundance: -; CDR3aa: ASSHLGAYEQY